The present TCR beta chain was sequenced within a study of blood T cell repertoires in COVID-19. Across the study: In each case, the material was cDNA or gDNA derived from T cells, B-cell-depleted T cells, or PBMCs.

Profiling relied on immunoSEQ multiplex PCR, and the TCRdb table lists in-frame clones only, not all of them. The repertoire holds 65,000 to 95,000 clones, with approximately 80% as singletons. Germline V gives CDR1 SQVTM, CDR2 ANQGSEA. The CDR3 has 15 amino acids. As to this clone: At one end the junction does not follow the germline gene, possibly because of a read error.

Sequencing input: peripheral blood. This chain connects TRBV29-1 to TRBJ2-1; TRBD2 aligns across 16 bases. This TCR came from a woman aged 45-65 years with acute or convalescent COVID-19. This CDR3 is CSAEPGLAGGDEQFF. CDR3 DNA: TGCAGCGCTGAACCGGGACTAGCGGGAGGGGATGAGCAGTTCTTC.